This TCR beta chain was recorded in a study of cytomegalovirus exposure and HLA in healthy donors. 60 Vbeta and 13 Jbeta primers were used in PCR. The method was immunoSEQ multiplex PCR; TCRdb's version includes in-frame clones alone and lacks a portion of them. The sample table includes about 200,000 clones. Sequencing was done on a sample of PBMCs. The source of this sequence is a boy younger than 18 in good health and CMV-seronegative.

Written as DNA, the CDR3 is TGTGCCAGTACCATAAGGGGACAGGGCTATGGAAACACCATATATTTT. This codes for CASTIRGQGYGNTIYF. This chain connects TRBV19 to TRBJ1-3, with 9 bases identical to TRBD1. The CDR3 is 16 amino acids. V shed 7 bases, J shed 3 bases, and the junction held 10 bases outside the gene matches. Germline V gene data show CDR1 as LNHDA and CDR2 as SQIVND (reference sequence).